Shown below are 8 T cell receptor beta chains from a single sample sequenced in a study of T cells in Graves' hyperthyroidism and ophthalmopathy. Amplification of TCR beta CDR3 regions used RNA as the template. HTBI primers were employed in a first-round RT-PCR of the TCR CDR3. MiXCR, run by TCRdb on the multiplex PCR reads, gives a single entry per CDR3 protein. In the table there are about 560,000 distinct CDR3 sequences, over 15% of which are singletons. The sequenced material came from blood. Source of these receptors: a woman between 18 and 29 years old with Graves' hyperthyroidism.

This clonotype was observed many times. This rearrangement joins TRBV3-1 to TRBJ2-2, with D possibly called TRBD1 or TRBD2 (5 bases each). V shed 3 bases and J shed 2 bases, with 13 bases lying between them. The germline V gene encodes CDR1 LGHDT and CDR2 YNNKEL (reference sequence). The CDR3 totals 16 residues. For the CDR3, the DNA is TGTGCCAGCAGCCAGGTACCGGGACCAAACACCGGGGAGCTGTTTTTT. Its translation: CASSQVPGPNTGELFF.

This clonotype occurred many times. The chain has TRBV6-1 and TRBJ1-1; D unclear. V lost 2 bases to trimming and J lost 1 base, with 17 bases between them. Germline assignment: CDR1 MNHNS and CDR2 SASEGT. This CDR3 comprises 17 residues. Here the CDR3 DNA reads TGTGCCAGCAGTGAATACGGGGTGCCTGTTGGGAACACTGAAGCTTTCTTT. Translation gives CASSEYGVPVGNTEAFF.

The CDR3 reads CAISGGVGSQETQYF. CDR3 nucleotides: TGTGCCATCAGTGGTGGGGTGGGAAGCCAAGAGACCCAGTACTTC. The genes are TRBV10-3 and TRBJ2-5; no firm D call. The CDR3 has 15 residues. With 4 bases removed from V and 1 base from J, the gap between germline ends came to 13 bases. Looked up from germline, CDR1 is ENHRY and CDR2 is SYGVKD.

This chain links TRBV19 with TRBJ2-1; 7 positions agree with TRBD1. This CDR3 contains 16 residues. CDR1 is LNHDA and CDR2 is SQIVND in the germline V gene (reference sequence). With V trimmed by 5 bases and J by 7 bases, 14 bases remained unmatched. DNA for the CDR3: TGTGCCAGTAGTGGGATGGACAGGCCCGGGATGAATGAGCAGTTCTTC. Amino acid sequence: CASSGMDRPGMNEQFF.

This clonotype appeared many times. The chain employs TRBV12-3 or TRBV12-4 and TRBJ2-5, with D hard to call. CDR3 size: 13 residues. V was trimmed by 3 bases and J by 7 bases, leaving 12 bases between them. The CDR3 bases are TGTGCCAGCAGTTTTGTGGGTGACGGGACCCAGTACTTC. Its protein product is CASSFVGDGTQYF.

In this sample, this clonotype turned up a few times. The chain uses TRBV7-2 and TRBJ2-7; the D gene is possibly TRBD1 (6 bases). Germline V gives CDR1 SGHTA, CDR2 FQGNSA. This CDR3 is 15 amino acids long. V lost 6 bases to trimming and J lost 1 base, with 16 bases between them. Here the CDR3 reads CASRPQGFASYEQYF. In nucleotides, the CDR3 is TGTGCCAGCAGACCTCAGGGGTTTGCATCCTACGAGCAGTACTTC.

The rearrangement uses TRBV5-1 and TRBJ1-5; D not certain. Trimming shortened V by 6 bases and J by 10 bases, and 11 bases separated the two germline ends. The CDR3 runs to 11 residues. Germline loops: CDR1 SGHRS, CDR2 YFSETQ. CDR3 nucleotides: TGCGCCAGCATTGGCGGGAGCCCCCAGCATTTT. Translation: CASIGGSPQHF.

Concerning this clonotype itself: One end of the junction varies from germline; a read error may be responsible. The CDR3 loop reads CSVRLPGSDTQYF. As DNA, the CDR3 is TGCAGTGTACGTCTCCCGGGCTCAGATACGCAGTACTTT. The chain joins TRBV20-1 to TRBJ2-3; D ambiguous. The germline V gene encodes CDR1 DFQATT and CDR2 SNEGSKA (reference sequence). The CDR3 length is 13 residues.